One sample yielded the 25 T cell receptor beta chains listed below, sequenced in a study of blood T cell repertoires in COVID-19. Sequencing used immunoSEQ multiplex PCR; TCRdb keeps in-frame clones, though not all of them. The sample lists 110,000 to 150,000 clones; about 86% were seen once. Input material: peripheral blood. These receptors came from a human donor in a cohort sampled during active COVID-19.

This clone was seen a few times. The CDR3 loop is CASSFVGTDYYGYTF. DNA of the CDR3: TGTGCCAGCAGCTTCGTAGGGACAGACTACTATGGCTACACCTTC. The rearrangement links TRBV7-9 to TRBJ1-2, with 7 bases fitting TRBD1. The junction had 7 bases not matched to a gene; V was cut back by 3 bases and J by 3 bases. CDR3 length: 15 residues. Germline V lookup: CDR1 SEHNR, CDR2 FQNEAQ (reference sequence).

The V and J genes are TRBV3-1 (or the pseudogene TRBV3-2) and TRBJ2-7; 7 bases align to TRBD1. Germline values: CDR1 LGHDT, CDR2 YNNKEL (reference sequence). The ends lost 0 bases at V and 3 bases at J; junction bases unmatched: 17. CDR3 length: 19 amino acids. This chain's CDR3 is CASSQEAIITGDGVYEQYF. The CDR3 coding sequence is TGTGCCAGCAGCCAAGAAGCGATCATCACAGGGGATGGAGTCTACGAGCAGTACTTC.

The chain has TRBV12-5 and TRBJ2-1; D gene unclear. Looked up from germline, CDR1 is LGHNT and CDR2 is FRNRAP. The CDR3 spans 14 residues. V was clipped by 3 bases and J by 4 bases, with 10 bases between them. The CDR3: CASGLSPPYNEQFF. The CDR3 region has the DNA TGTGCTAGTGGTTTATCTCCTCCTTACAATGAGCAGTTCTTC.

The rearrangement links TRBV28 to TRBJ1-1, with 10 bases aligning to TRBD1. The CDR3 loop spans 16 amino acids. CDR1 is MDHEN and CDR2 is SYDVKM in the germline V gene. With 5 bases clipped from V and 1 base from J, the junction kept 7 bases outside the gene matches. CDR3 nucleotide sequence: TGTGCCAGCAGTACCCAGACAGGGGGCTCGAACACTGAAGCTTTCTTT. Encoded protein: CASSTQTGGSNTEAFF.

This clone was seen more than once but under ten times. The chain recombines TRBV9 with TRBJ1-4; TRBD1 is a possible D gene (6 bases). Germline-derived CDR1 and CDR2 are SGDLS and YYNGEE. The CDR3 spans 16 residues. Trimming pared 4 bases from V and 0 bases from J, leaving 13 bases between. Here the CDR3 DNA reads TGTGCCAGCAGCCCGAGCGGACAGCCAACTAATGAAAAACTGTTTTTT. Translating gives CASSPSGQPTNEKLFF.

This chain links TRBV5-1 with TRBJ1-1, with D possibly TRBD1 on 5 matching bases. Trimming cost V 5 bases and J 0 bases, with 11 bases left between them. CDR1 is SGHRS, CDR2 YFSETQ, per germline. This CDR3 has 14 residues. Here the CDR3 reads CASRSDIMNTEAFF. The CDR3 region has the DNA TGCGCCAGCAGGTCGGACATAATGAACACTGAAGCTTTCTTT.

V usage is TRBV6-5 and J usage is TRBJ1-2; D is unresolved. V was clipped by 2 bases and J by 3 bases, with 10 bases between them. The CDR3 is 14 residues long. Germline CDR1 is MNHEY and CDR2 is SVGAGI. CDR3 DNA sequence: TGTGCCAGCAGTTACCGGGAAAGAGACTATGGCTACACCTTC. It is translated as CASSYRERDYGYTF.

CDR3 sequence: CASSQQGAGGELFF. As DNA, the CDR3 is TGTGCCAGCAGCCAACAGGGGGCTGGCGGGGAGCTGTTTTTT. The chain couples TRBV3-1 (or the pseudogene TRBV3-2) to TRBJ2-2, with TRBD1 matching over 8 bases. Trimming at V came to 2 bases and at J to 7 bases, leaving 3 bases not matched to a gene. The length of the CDR3 is 14 residues. Germline CDR1 LGHDT, CDR2 YNNKEL (reference sequence).

This sequence joins TRBV18 and TRBJ1-2, with a tentative D call TRBD1 (6 bases). Trimming took off 3 bases at V and 6 bases at J, with 8 bases between the two ends. CDR1 is KGHSH and CDR2 is LQKENI in the germline V gene. This CDR3 comprises 12 residues. CDR3 sequence: CASSPSGDGYTF. As DNA, the CDR3 is TGTGCCAGCTCACCGTCAGGGGATGGCTACACCTTC.

This sequence joins TRBV28 and TRBJ2-3; TRBD2 matches at 13 bases. The CDR3 contains 19 residues. The V gene end was trimmed by 5 bases and the J gene end by 0 bases; junction bases not matched to a gene: 11. The germline CDR1 and CDR2 sequences are MDHEN and SYDVKM. CDR3 amino acids: CASSLGLAGVISSTDTQYF. CDR3 coding DNA: TGTGCCAGCAGTCTAGGACTAGCGGGAGTGATCTCTAGCACAGATACGCAGTATTTT.

The chain combines TRBV10-3 with TRBJ2-1; D perhaps matches TRBD1 (6 bases). Germline V gene lookup returns CDR1 ENHRY and CDR2 SYGVKD. The CDR3 runs 15 residues. The V gene lost 6 bases and the J gene lost 0 bases, with 12 bases spanning the gap. CDR3 nucleotides: TGTGCCATCAGACCGGACAGCCACTCCTACAATGAGCAGTTCTTC. It codes for CAIRPDSHSYNEQFF.

This clone was recorded many times. The chain combines TRBV18 with TRBJ2-7, with 12 bases that match TRBD2. Germline trimming cut 3 bases from V and 4 bases from J; bases unmatched to any gene: 1. The CDR3 has 14 amino acids. The germline CDR1 and CDR2 sequences are KGHSH and LQKENI. CDR3 sequence: CASSPTSGSYEQYF. In DNA form, the CDR3 reads TGTGCCAGCTCACCGACTAGCGGGAGTTACGAGCAGTACTTC.

V and J are TRBV30 and TRBJ2-2; 8 bases are shared with TRBD1. The CDR3 consists of 15 residues. CDR1 GTSNPN and CDR2 SVGIG come from the germline V gene (reference sequence). V gave up 4 bases and J gave up 6 bases; unmatched junction bases: 10. CDR3 region: CAWTVGQGGPGELFF. In DNA, the CDR3 is TGTGCCTGGACTGTCGGACAGGGCGGTCCCGGGGAGCTGTTTTTT.

This chain joins TRBV1 and TRBJ1-5; the D call of TRBD1 is as the table states it, not checked on the DNA. TRBV1 is a pseudogene segment. The CDR3 contains 16 residues. Here the CDR3 reads CTSSRRGQWRNQPQHF. The CDR3 bases are TGCACCAGCAGCCGCAGGGGGCAGTGGCGCAATCAGCCCCAGCATTTT.

The V gene is TRBV27, the J gene TRBJ2-7; TRBD1 agrees at 9 bases. V shed 5 bases, J shed 0 bases, and the junction held 11 bases outside the gene matches. This CDR3 comprises 17 residues. Germline V gives CDR1 MNHEY, CDR2 SMNVEV (reference sequence). Written as DNA, the CDR3 is TGTGCCAGCAGTCCGCGACAGGGGGTAGTCTCCTCCTACGAGCAGTACTTC. The encoded protein is CASSPRQGVVSSYEQYF.

This clone was found once. V and J are TRBV6-1 and TRBJ2-7; 10 bases fit TRBD1. V shed 3 bases, J shed 2 bases, and the junction held 7 bases outside the gene matches. Germline-derived CDR1 and CDR2 are MNHNS and SASEGT. The CDR3 is 16 residues long. CDR3 residues: CASSEPGTGDPYEQYF. The CDR3 DNA follows: TGTGCCAGCAGTGAGCCTGGGACAGGGGACCCCTACGAGCAGTACTTC.

Here the CDR3 DNA reads TGTGCCAGCAGTGTCACTGGAGGATTAGGAAATTCACCCCTCCACTTT. Protein sequence: CASSVTGGLGNSPLHF. The chain uses TRBV6-4 and TRBJ1-6; no definite D call. This CDR3 has 16 amino acids. The germline V gene has CDR1 MRHNA and CDR2 SNTAGT. The V end lost 4 bases, the J end lost 7 bases, and 17 bases lay between the germline ends.

V gene TRBV24-1 combines with J gene TRBJ1-5; TRBD1 matches 9 bases. This CDR3 is 16 amino acids long. The J segment lost 2 bases and the V segment lost 3 bases, leaving 4 bases of the junction unmatched. The V gene's germline CDR1 is KGHDR and CDR2 SFDVKD. DNA for the CDR3: TGTGCCACCAGTGATCGACAGGGGGTGGGCAATCAGCCCCAGCATTTT. Residues: CATSDRQGVGNQPQHF.

This clone was detected only once. The chain uses TRBV5-1 and TRBJ2-1, with TRBD1 identical over 11 bases. Germline values: CDR1 SGHRS, CDR2 YFSETQ. The length of the CDR3 is 15 residues. The trim removed 4 bases at V and 9 bases at J, leaving 9 bases unmatched. The CDR3 nucleotides are TGCGCCAGCAGCGGGACAGGGGGAGTGTCCATTGAGCAGTTCTTC. Its translation: CASSGTGGVSIEQFF.

V and J are TRBV24-1 and TRBJ2-7; D might be TRBD2 (5 bases). Germline V CDR1 and CDR2: KGHDR, SFDVKD. With 4 bases removed from V and 2 bases from J, the gap between germline ends came to 20 bases. The CDR3 contains 17 residues. As DNA, the CDR3 is TGTGCCACCAGTGAAGGGCCAGCTCCCAGCGGAACCTACGAGCAGTACTTC. Translation gives CATSEGPAPSGTYEQYF.

The gene calls are TRBV2 and TRBJ2-1; possible D gene TRBD1, 6 bases. There are 12 residues in the CDR3. Per the germline V gene, CDR1 is SNHLY and CDR2 is FYNNEI. Between the trimmed V and J ends, which lost 7 bases and 9 bases, there was a span of 13 bases. The CDR3 region is CASTQGFGEQFF. The CDR3 coding sequence is TGTGCCAGCACCCAGGGGTTTGGTGAGCAGTTCTTC.

The rearrangement links TRBV5-4 to TRBJ1-1; unclear D gene. Trimming removed 1 base from V and 6 bases from J, with 7 bases in between. This CDR3 comprises 12 residues. CDR1 and CDR2 from the germline V gene are SGHNT and YYREEE (reference sequence). CDR3 residues: CASSLMSSEAFF. The DNA of the CDR3 is TGTGCCAGCAGCTTGATGAGTTCTGAAGCTTTCTTT.

The rearrangement links TRBV4-2 to TRBJ1-2; a possible D gene is TRBD1 (5 bases). Trimming took 10 bases from V and 2 from J, leaving 14 bases between them. The length of the CDR3 is 13 residues. CDR1 is LGHNA and CDR2 is YNFKEQ in the germline V gene. CDR3: CATSKGENYGYTF. DNA for the CDR3: TGTGCCACTAGTAAAGGGGAAAACTATGGCTACACCTTC.

The chain carries TRBV7-3 and TRBJ2-2; 11 nucleotides align to TRBD2. V shed 5 bases, J shed 6 bases, and the junction held 8 bases outside the gene matches. This CDR3 is 16 amino acids long. The germline V gene encodes CDR1 SGHTA and CDR2 FQGTGA. CDR3 nucleotide sequence: TGTGCCAGCAGCAGAACTAGCGGGAGTTTAGCCGGGGAGCTGTTTTTT. This gives the protein CASSRTSGSLAGELFF.

The sample holds a few counts of this clone. The rearrangement joins TRBV2 to TRBJ2-2, with a tentative D call TRBD2 (6 bases). The V and J ends lost 7 bases and 4 bases respectively, with 13 bases between them. Germline V lookup: CDR1 SNHLY, CDR2 FYNNEI. This CDR3 comprises 14 residues. The CDR3 here is CASNNGRVTGELFF. The CDR3 DNA reads TGTGCCAGCAATAACGGGAGAGTCACCGGGGAGCTGTTTTTT.